The TCR beta chain under discussion was sequenced for a study of T cell responses to AZD1222 COVID-19 vaccine. Produced via immunoSEQ multiplex PCR; TCRdb's table is partial and in-frame only. The table shows under 150,000 clones, with over 85% occurring only once. Trimming pared 6 bases from V and 5 bases from J, leaving 17 bases between. The germline CDR1 and CDR2 sequences are MDHEN and SYDVKM. CDR3 length: 14 amino acids. V gene TRBV28 combines with J gene TRBJ2-7, with D possibly matching TRBD1 (6 bases). The sequence came from an adult who received the AZD1222 COVID-19 vaccine. The sample here was peripheral blood, taken 28 days after the second AZD1222 dose. Here the CDR3 reads CASRSPGVLDEQYF. The CDR3 DNA sequence: TGTGCCAGCAGATCCCCAGGGGTTCTGGACGAGCAGTACTTC. Variable domain in full (rest from reference TRBV28 and TRBJ2-7): DVKVTQSSRYLVKRTGEKVFLECVQDMDHENMFWYRQDPGLGLRLIYFSYDVKMKEKGDIPEGYSVSREKKERFSLILESASTNQTSMYLCASRSPGVLDEQYFGPGTRLTVT.